This TCR beta chain was recorded in a study of prognosis after radiotherapy for stage I lung cancer (dated by TCRdb to about 2021). At the level of the whole study: Over 15 stage I NSCLC patients were enrolled in Nanjing, China, between 2018 and 2019. Peripheral blood TCR beta repertoires were profiled in stage I NSCLC patients before and after stereotactic body radiotherapy, and the repertoires were related to distant failure. Distant metastases were developed by four of the 19 patients after SBRT, at a median of around seven months, whereas no significant progression was observed in the other 15 patients. Tumor histology was squamous cell carcinoma in 7 or 8 patients and adenocarcinoma in twelve. Image-guided IMRT or VMAT was used to deliver SBRT in 3 to 5 fractions at a biologically effective dose of at least 100 Gy. All patients were considered medically inoperable, owing to comorbidities in approximately twelve and refusal of surgery in about seven. The cohort comprised 10 to 15 men and about six women with a median age of around 74 years, ranging from roughly 53 to 95 years. SBRT was not combined with any concurrent therapy in any patient. There were 14 to 15 patients with newly diagnosed primary stage I lung tumors and a handful of patients with oligometastatic NSCLC after surgical resection of the primary tumor. The study sequenced some 38 blood samples from about 20 patients, one before and one after SBRT per patient.

Two rounds of multiplex PCR on genomic DNA were used to amplify the TCR beta CDR3 region. The first PCR round used primers specific to each TRBV and TRBJ gene, with sequences filed in Chinese patent CN105087789A. Universal primers were used in the second PCR round. The Roche High Pure PCR Template Preparation Kit was used to extract genomic DNA from frozen PBMCs. An Illumina HiSeq 3000 was used to sequence the libraries paired-end with 151 bp reads. The authors' pipeline ran thus. Raw reads lacking the multiplex PCR primer sequences were removed with CutAdapt. PEAR was used to merge high-quality paired reads into contigs. By aligning each contig to reference sequences, MiXCR assigned the TRB V, D and J gene segments to that contig. To remove sequencing errors, CDR3 sequences were clustered according to base quality and sequence similarity. Diversity was measured as Shannon entropy normalized by the natural log of productive TCR sequence number. Clonality was computed as one minus the ratio of Shannon entropy to the natural log of the number of unique clonotypes. Progression-free survival cut-offs for repertoire metrics were chosen using the Youden index of ROC curves, with analyses run in R 3.5.3. TCRdb handled the public reads itself, with Q25 trimming in fastp and clone calling in MiXCR, and kept productive beta chains. All rows with the same CDR3 protein become a single entry with the most common DNA and genes. For this entry, the V and J calls and clone size follow TCRdb and not the study's own pipeline. Within this sample are fewer than 25,000 distinct CDR3 sequences, with around 50% of them counted one time only. The top ten clones comprise around 29% of the sample.

No patient had a history of other malignancies or prior chemotherapy or radiotherapy, and all had node-negative disease on CT and PET/CT. At each of two time points, approximately 6 milliliters of peripheral venous blood were collected in EDTA tubes. PBMCs were isolated by Ficoll-Paque Plus density-gradient centrifugation. Samples were stored at -80°C immediately after collection until analysis. Study-wide conclusions, independent of this receptor: Limitations of the study included a small cohort and short follow-up, and the study findings need independent validation. TRBV and TRBJ usage frequencies reportedly differed by metastasis status, in two V genes at baseline and in roughly 9 V and two J genes after SBRT. Unique TCR clone counts fell after SBRT (median about 9,600 before versus under 8,000 after; Wilcoxon paired P=0.011). Post-SBRT Shannon entropy and its change from baseline were lower in patients who developed distant metastases; baseline Shannon entropy was not associated with metastases. No determination of tumor specificity was made for expanded TCR clones. No adjustment for multiple comparisons was applied to any of the reported P values.

This clonotype appeared many times. Its target antigen remains unknown. Base qualities are not recorded, but no much larger clone differs from it by a single base. Compared with germline, V lacks 3 bases and J lacks 5 bases; bases without a gene match: 14. The CDR3 sequence holds 17 residues, the cysteine and phenylalanine included. Only CDR3 DNA is held: 51 bases, read in frame from base 1. CDR1 and CDR2 were assigned from the germline V gene as SGHDT and YYEEEE. The sequence joins TRBV5-6 to TRBJ1-2; TRBD1 aligns with 9 central bases. The receptor was derived from a donor aged 50 or older with non-small cell lung cancer. The sample was PBMCs, taken before or after stereotactic body radiation therapy (not recorded which). The CDR3 loop reads CASSSQTGTGRNYGYTF. The sequence in DNA is TGTGCCAGCAGCTCCCAGACCGGGACAGGGAGGAATTATGGCTACACCTTC.